Listed below are T cell receptor beta chains from one sample, sequenced in a study of shared clonotypes between healthy human individuals. Some clones are missing from TCRdb's copy, which holds only in-frame ones; the method was immunoSEQ multiplex PCR. The table lists 300,000 to 350,000 clones, roughly 70% of them singletons, with roughly 10% in the top ten. The specimen was memory CD4+ T cells sorted from blood. Receptors were obtained from a man younger than 40 in good health. Both conserved end residues are part of each CDR3. A D gene is named only where the DNA matches it firmly. The size entry is marked missing in some rows and otherwise reads once, few, many or a size class.

>TRBJ2-1|TRBD2|-|TRBV9
TGTGCCAGCAGCCCCCTGGCGGGAGATAGGGTTGAGCAGTTCTTC
CASSPLAGDRVEQFF
>TRBJ2-7|-|-|TRBV6-6
TGTGCCAGCAGTTACGCCTACGGAGCCTACGAGCAGTACTTC
CASSYAYGAYEQYF
>TRBJ1-4|-|-|TRBV5-1
TGCGCCAGCAGCTTGGGAGGGGGTGGAGAAAAACTGTTTTTT
CASSLGGGGEKLFF
>TRBJ2-3|TRBD2|-|TRBV6-4
TGTGCCAGCAGTGCGGAGCGGGAGTCAGATACGCAGTATTTT
CASSAERESDTQYF
>TRBJ1-2|-|-|TRBV7-9
TGTGCCAGCAGCTTAGAGGGCGCTACCTATGGCTACACCTTC
CASSLEGATYGYTF
>TRBJ2-3|-|-|TRBV30
TGTGCCTGGAGCCCCCAGACAGATACGCAGTATTTT
CAWSPQTDTQYF
>TRBJ1-1|-|-|TRBV4-3
TGCGCCAGCAGCCAAGTAGGGGTAGGGCGCGAAGCTTTCTTT
CASSQVGVGREAFF
>TRBJ2-7|TRBD2|once|TRBV6-1
TGTGCCAGCAGTGAGTCGTCGAGCGGGAGGCCCGGTGTAGAGTACTTC
CASSESSSGRPGVEYF
>TRBJ2-2|-|-|TRBV6-5
TGTGCCAGCAGTTTACTTGGGACCGGGGAGCTGTTTTTT
CASSLLGTGELFF
>TRBJ2-5|-|-|TRBV2
TGTGCCAGCAAGACCATAGGTGGGCAAGAGACCCAGTACTTC
CASKTIGGQETQYF
>TRBJ2-1|TRBD2|-|TRBV11-3
TGTGCCAGCAGCCCCGCCGGTTGGCGGGAGGATTCAAATGAGCAGTTCTTC
CASSPAGWREDSNEQFF
>TRBJ2-5|-|-|TRBV2
TGTGCCAGCAGTGGAGACAAGGGCCCGAGAGAGACCCAGTACTTC
CASSGDKGPRETQYF
>TRBJ2-7|TRBD2|-|TRBV25-1
TGTGCCAGCAGTGAATCCGGGGGGGTCTCCTACGAGCAGTACTTC
CASSESGGVSYEQYF
>TRBJ1-5|-|-|TRBV2
TGTGCCAGCAGTGAATTGCGCAATCAGCCCCAGCATTTT
CASSELRNQPQHF
>TRBJ2-7|-|-|TRBV30
TGTGCCTGCCAACCCCTTCTTTACGAGCAGTACTTC
CACQPLLYEQYF
>TRBJ2-1|TRBD1|-|TRBV7-6
TGTGCCAGCAGCTTAGCGTTCAGGGGGCATAGAAATGAGCAGTTCTTC
CASSLAFRGHRNEQFF
>TRBJ2-7|TRBD1|-|TRBV5-5
TGTGCCAGCAGCTCTCCCGGGACAGGTCATAACGAGCAGTACTTC
CASSSPGTGHNEQYF
>TRBJ1-1|-|-|TRBV7-2
TGTGCCAGCAGCCGAGGGGTCGTGAACACTGAAGCTTTCTTT
CASSRGVVNTEAFF
>TRBJ2-2|TRBD2|-|TRBV11-3
TGTGCCAGCAGCCCTAGCGGGAGTAATACCGGGGAGCTGTTTTTT
CASSPSGSNTGELFF
>TRBJ1-2|-|-|TRBV19
TGTGCCAGTAGTATTAGCTTACCCGGGACCAGCTATGGCTACACCTTC
CASSISLPGTSYGYTF
>TRBJ2-3|-|-|TRBV7-2
TGTGCCAGCAGCTTAGAAGGGCGCGATTCAGATACGCAGTATTTT
CASSLEGRDSDTQYF
>TRBJ1-1|-|-|TRBV18
TGTGCCAGCTCACCCCGTTTACAGGGTCACACTGAAGCTTTCTTT
CASSPRLQGHTEAFF
>TRBJ1-5|TRBD1|many|TRBV6-5
TGTGCCAGCAGGCAAACAGGGGGCTACTCTCAGCCCCAGCATTTT
CASRQTGGYSQPQHF
>TRBJ1-3|TRBD1|-|TRBV28
TGTGCCAGCAGTTCGTCCGGGACAGGGGGCCTCTCTGGAAACACCATATATTTT
CASSSSGTGGLSGNTIYF
>TRBJ2-3|-|-|TRBV19
TGTGCCAGTAGTATAGGGACTGACGGTACGCAGTATTTT
CASSIGTDGTQYF
>TRBJ2-5|-|-|TRBV5-8
TGTGCCAGCAGCTTGGGGGGTCACTCTCAAGAGACCCAGTACTTC
CASSLGGHSQETQYF
>TRBJ2-2|-|-|TRBV15
TGTGCCACCAGCAGAGATCGGAGCAGATACACCGGGGAGCTGTTTTTT
CATSRDRSRYTGELFF
>TRBJ2-1|-|few|TRBV5-5
TGTGCCAGCAGCTTAGGACAGCTGTACAATGAGCAGTTCTTC
CASSLGQLYNEQFF
>TRBJ2-1|-|-|TRBV20-1
TGCAGTGCTAGGATGCTAGATGAGCAGTTCTTC
CSARMLDEQFF
>TRBJ2-3|-|few|TRBV6-5
TGTGCCAGCAGTTCCCCGACAGGCCCCCCCCGTTTT
CASSSPTGPPRF
>TRBJ2-1|TRBD2|-|TRBV4-3
TGCGCCAGCAGCGCACATAGCGGGAGGGCTGAGCAGTTCTTC
CASSAHSGRAEQFF
>TRBJ1-2|-|-|TRBV25-1
TGTGCCAGCAGCAGGGACATTAACTATGGCTACACCTTC
CASSRDINYGYTF
>TRBJ1-1|-|-|TRBV4-3
TGCGCCAGCAGCCAAGATATCCCCAGGGCGGGCACTGAAGCTTTCTTT
CASSQDIPRAGTEAFF
>TRBJ2-3|-|few|TRBV2
TGTGCCAGCAGTCCCGGATCTAGGACAGATACGCAGTATTTT
CASSPGSRTDTQYF
>TRBJ2-3|-|few|TRBV5-5
TGTGCCAGCAGCTTGGGGTTGAGATCAGATACGCAGTATTTT
CASSLGLRSDTQYF
>TRBJ2-1|-|-|TRBV7-8
TGTGCCAGCAGCCTTAGCGGATCTCCCTACAATGAGCAGTTCTTC
CASSLSGSPYNEQFF
>TRBJ2-1|-|-|TRBV11-3
TGTGCCAGCAGCGCGCAATCTACCTACAATGAGCAGTTCTTC
CASSAQSTYNEQFF
>TRBJ2-2|-|-|TRBV15
TGTGCCACCAGCAGAGGGACTAATGCCGGGGAGCTGTTTTTT
CATSRGTNAGELFF
>TRBJ2-5|TRBD2|-|TRBV13
TGTGCCAGCAGCTTAGTCCTAGCGGGTGGCCAGTACTTC
CASSLVLAGGQYF
>TRBJ2-2|-|-|TRBV2
TGTGCCAGCATGGAGACACCTAACACCGGGGAGCTGTTTTTT
CASMETPNTGELFF
>TRBJ1-2|-|-|TRBV28
TGTGCCAGCAGTTTAAGTATCGGGACCTATGGCTACACCTTC
CASSLSIGTYGYTF
>TRBJ2-7|TRBD2|-|TRBV5-1
TGCGCCAGCAGCGTCACCCCTAGCGGGACTGTCGACTACGAGCAGTACTTC
CASSVTPSGTVDYEQYF
>TRBJ2-7|TRBD1|few|TRBV7-6
TGTGCCAGCAGCCAACCTGGGACAGGGCGCGAGCAGTACTTC
CASSQPGTGREQYF
>TRBJ2-7|TRBD2|-|TRBV7-6
TGTGCCAGCAGCAAAAGCCCTAGCGGGACTACGTCCTACGAGCAGTACTTC
CASSKSPSGTTSYEQYF
>TRBJ2-7|-|-|TRBV2
TGTGCCAGCCAGGCCCACTCCTACGAGCAGTACTTC
CASQAHSYEQYF
>TRBJ2-1|-|-|TRBV4-2
TGTGCCAGCAGCCAAGATTTAGGGGAGCAGTTCTTC
CASSQDLGEQFF
>TRBJ1-2|TRBD1|-|TRBV19
TGTGCCAGTAGTGTCCGGGACAGGGGAATCGGTGTGGGCTACACCTTC
CASSVRDRGIGVGYTF
>TRBJ2-1|TRBD2|few|TRBV2
TGTGCCAGCAGTGACCCCAGCCTTCAACTAGCGGGCGCTAGCAATGAGCAGTTCTTC
CASSDPSLQLAGASNEQFF
>TRBJ2-4|-|-|TRBV5-8
TGTGCCAGCAGCCCGAAGGCCAAAAACATTCAGTACTTC
CASSPKAKNIQYF
>TRBJ2-7|TRBD1|-|TRBV5-6
TGTGCCAGCAGCTCCCCGACAGGGGTCTACGAGCAGTACTTC
CASSSPTGVYEQYF
>TRBJ2-7|-|many|TRBV7-9
TGTGCCAGCAGCTCCCGCGGCGGGACCTACGAGCAGTACTTC
CASSSRGGTYEQYF
>TRBJ1-2|TRBD1|few|TRBV29-1
TGCAGCGTTGAAGATCTTACAGGGGGGAGCCACACCTTC
CSVEDLTGGSHTF
>TRBJ1-5|-|-|TRBV7-8
TGTGCCAGCAGCTTAGTTTTGCTGCAAGGCAGCAATCAGCCCCAGCATTTT
CASSLVLLQGSNQPQHF